The following is a TCR beta chain sequence with its context. This record belongs to a study of response to subunit inactivated influenza vaccine. V was trimmed by 2 bases and J by 6 bases, leaving 14 bases between them. Germline V gene lookup returns CDR1 MDHEN and CDR2 SYDVKM. There are 15 residues in the CDR3. TCRdb recomputed calls from the RT-PCR reads with MiXCR, one row per CDR3 protein. In the table there are a few hundred thousand distinct CDR3 sequences, approximately 10% of which are singletons. These sequences were also reported in another study, on T cells expressing NK-cell markers. That paper states: Beta-chain TCR cDNA was generated via 5'RACE template switching with UMIs. Cells sorted as CD3+CD56+NKG2C+, CD3+CD56+NKG2C- and CD3+CD56-NKG2C+ T cells supplied the TCR beta repertoires.

The chain is built from TRBV28 and TRBJ2-1, with D possibly matching TRBD2 (7 bases). This TCR derives from a man between 50 and 59 years old who received an inactivated influenza vaccine. This sample comprised PBMCs from blood, obtained on the day of vaccination. CDR3 residues: CASSLLWGGPNEQFF. Written as DNA, the CDR3 is TGTGCCAGCAGTTTACTGTGGGGGGGCCCCAATGAGCAGTTCTTC. Full variable domain (outside the CDR3, taken from reference TRBV28 and TRBJ2-1): DVKVTQSSRYLVKRTGEKVFLECVQDMDHENMFWYRQDPGLGLRLIYFSYDVKMKEKGDIPEGYSVSREKKERFSLILESASTNQTSMYLCASSLLWGGPNEQFFGPGTRLTVL.